These 30 T cell receptor beta chains were all obtained from the same sample, sequenced in a study of CD8+CD57+ T cells in acquired aplastic anemia. Genomic DNA constituted the template upon which TCR beta VDJ and CDR3 profiling was performed. TCRdb re-derived calls from the reads in MiXCR, one entry per CDR3 protein. Of roughly 150,000 distinct CDR3 sequences in the sample, approximately 51% were seen once. Sequencing involved patients with CD8+CD57+ cell expansion previously shown by flow cytometry. The sequenced material came from sorted CD4+, CD8+, or CD8+CD57+ T cells (not recorded which) from PBMCs. The receptors here all came from a human donor with aplastic anemia.

This chain links TRBV20-1 with TRBJ1-2; TRBD1 is a possible D gene (5 bases). Germline V gene lookup returns CDR1 DFQATT and CDR2 SNEGSKA (reference sequence). With 6 bases removed from V and 6 bases from J, the gap between germline ends came to 20 bases. This CDR3 contains 14 residues. CDR3 loop: CSAIDQGKTHGYTF. The DNA for the CDR3 is TGCAGTGCAATTGATCAGGGTAAAACCCATGGCTACACCTTC.

The chain couples TRBV24-1 to TRBJ2-2; tentatively, D is TRBD1 or TRBD2 (6 bases each). Germline loops: CDR1 KGHDR, CDR2 SFDVKD. The ends were cut back, 11 bases at V and 6 bases at J, with 15 bases in the middle. This CDR3 spans 13 amino acids. This chain's CDR3 is CAIQGRGAGELFF. The DNA of the CDR3 is TGTGCCATTCAAGGAAGGGGGGCCGGGGAGCTGTTTTTT.

The V gene is TRBV2, the J gene TRBJ1-1; maybe TRBD1 (6 bases). Germline V gives CDR1 SNHLY, CDR2 FYNNEI. The V end lost 6 bases, the J end lost 5 bases, and 10 bases lay between the germline ends. This CDR3 spans 12 amino acids. This CDR3 is CASRDSTTEAFF. CDR3 in DNA: TGTGCCAGCAGGGACAGCACAACTGAAGCTTTCTTT.

The rearrangement links TRBV15 to TRBJ2-5; TRBD2 matches 7 bases. Germline lookup yields CDR1 LNHNV and CDR2 YYDKDF (reference sequence). Trimming removed 2 bases from V and 2 bases from J; junction bases left unmatched: 11. The CDR3 totals 17 residues. CDR3 nucleotide sequence: TGTGCCACCAGCAGACGGCTGGGGCTAGCGGCACAAGAGACCCAGTACTTC. This sequence encodes CATSRRLGLAAQETQYF.

In its sample, this clonotype was seen a few times. This sequence joins TRBV6-1 and TRBJ1-4; D call uncertain. Trimming pared 1 base from V and 4 bases from J, leaving 10 bases between. Germline lookup yields CDR1 MNHNS and CDR2 SASEGT. The CDR3 spans 15 residues. CDR3 coding DNA: TGTGCCAGCAGTGAAGTGTCAGCTCTTAATGAAAAACTGTTTTTT. Translation: CASSEVSALNEKLFF.

A single count supports this clonotype. This sequence may be a read error, since a much larger clone differs from it by one base. A read error is likely, as this CDR3 ends without the conserved phenylalanine or tryptophan. The chain couples TRBV28 to TRBJ2-3; TRBD1 agrees at 8 bases. The CDR3 consists of 16 residues. The germline CDR1 and CDR2 sequences are MDHEN and SYDVKM. J was trimmed by 2 bases and V by 4 bases; bases with no gene match: 8. CDR3 sequence (DNA): TGTGCCAGCAGTTCAATAGGACAGGGAGACACAGATACGCAGTATTCT. It specifies CASSSIGQGDTDTQYS.

The rearrangement uses TRBV7-9 and TRBJ2-5; TRBD1 aligns across 9 bases. The CDR3 is 13 amino acids. J was trimmed by 3 bases and V by 5 bases; bases with no gene match: 1. Germline assignment: CDR1 SEHNR and CDR2 FQNEAQ (reference sequence). CDR3 nucleotides: TGTGCCAGCAGCAGGACAGGGGAAGAGACCCAGTACTTC. Translation: CASSRTGEETQYF.

The rearrangement uses TRBV12-3 or TRBV12-4 and TRBJ1-6; weak D call: TRBD1 (5 bases). The V and J ends lost 8 bases and 10 bases respectively, with 24 bases between them. This CDR3 is 16 amino acids long. The CDR3 loop is CASGGRGGNLKSPLHF. The CDR3 region has the DNA TGTGCCAGCGGAGGACGGGGGGGTAATCTCAAATCACCCCTCCACTTT.

V and J are TRBV25-1 and TRBJ1-5; D is possibly TRBD1 (5 bases). This CDR3 contains 14 residues. Germline values: CDR1 MGHDK, CDR2 SYGVNS. Trimming stripped 4 bases from V and 0 bases from J, with 7 bases between. Written as DNA, the CDR3 is TGTGCCAGCAGTGTCAGGGTTAGCAATCAGCCCCAGCATTTT. It encodes CASSVRVSNQPQHF. The complete variable domain, with remaining parts taken from reference TRBV25-1 and TRBJ1-5, reads EADIYQTPRYLVIGTGKKITLECSQTMGHDKMYWYQQDPGMELHLIHYSYGVNSTEKGDLSSESTVSRIRTEHFPLTLESARPSHTSQYLCASSVRVSNQPQHFGDGTRLSIL.

The sample holds one count of this clonotype. The chain has TRBV10-3 and TRBJ1-5; D is unclear. In germline, CDR1 is ENHRY, CDR2 SYGVKD. This CDR3 has 12 amino acids. V was cut by 2 bases and J by 5 bases, with 4 bases left in between. CDR3 amino acids: CAISETYQPQHF. In nucleotides, the CDR3 is TGTGCCATCAGTGAGACCTATCAGCCCCAGCATTTT.

The genes are TRBV12-3 or TRBV12-4 and TRBJ1-2, with 8 bases identical to TRBD1. The V and J ends lost 1 base and 7 bases, in that order; junction bases with no gene match: 2. This CDR3 has 13 residues. Written as DNA, the CDR3 is TGTGCCAGCAGTTTAGACAGGGGGGTTGGCTACACCTTC. This gives the protein CASSLDRGVGYTF.

This clonotype was observed a handful of times. The chain uses TRBV3-1 and TRBJ2-5; 9 nucleotides line up with TRBD1. After removal of 4 bases from V and 5 bases from J, the junction contained 5 bases not matched to a gene. The CDR3 covers 14 residues. The germline V gene encodes CDR1 LGHDT and CDR2 YNNKEL (reference sequence). The DNA for the CDR3 is TGTGCCAGCAGCCCAACAGGGGGCGTGGAGACCCAGTACTTC. Translated: CASSPTGGVETQYF.

The rearrangement joins TRBV7-2 to TRBJ1-2, with D unresolved. V lost 3 bases to trimming and J lost 8 bases, with 10 bases between them. This CDR3 has 12 amino acids. Germline CDR1 SGHTA, CDR2 FQGNSA. The CDR3 region has the DNA TGTGCCAGCAGCTTCGGTCCCGACGGCTACACCTTC. Its translation is CASSFGPDGYTF.

Ten or more counts support this clonotype. The chain joins TRBV5-1 to TRBJ1-1, with TRBD1 matching over 7 bases. The CDR3 runs 13 residues. Germline CDR1 and CDR2: SGHRS and YFSETQ. The ends lost 3 bases at V and 8 bases at J; junction bases unmatched: 7. CDR3 sequence reads: CASSSNPGQEAFF. CDR3 coding DNA: TGCGCCAGCAGCTCCAACCCGGGACAGGAAGCTTTCTTT. The full variable domain, completed using reference TRBV5-1 and TRBJ1-1, is KAGVTQTPRYLIKTRGQQVTLSCSPISGHRSVSWYQQTPGQGLQFLFEYFSETQRNKGNFPGRFSGRQFSNSRSEMNVSTLELGDSALYLCASSSNPGQEAFFGQGTRLTVV.

The CDR3 protein is CASSMTGQETQYF. The CDR3 DNA is TGTGCCAGCAGCATGACCGGGCAAGAGACCCAGTACTTC. The rearrangement joins TRBV7-6 to TRBJ2-5; D is unresolved. Germline-derived CDR1 and CDR2 are SGHVS and FNYEAQ. CDR3 length: 13 residues. V was shortened by 5 bases and J by 2 bases, with 9 bases between the two germline ends.

The rearrangement links TRBV24-1 to TRBJ2-3; TRBD2 matches 7 bases. Germline CDR1 reads KGHDR; CDR2 reads SFDVKD. The CDR3 covers 15 residues. The trim removed 6 bases at V and 2 bases at J, leaving 7 bases unmatched. The CDR3 loop reads CATSRWRGNTDTQYF. In DNA, the CDR3 is TGTGCCACCAGTAGGTGGCGGGGGAACACAGATACGCAGTATTTT.

About this clonotype itself: The CDR3 does not close with the conserved phenylalanine or tryptophan, likely indicating a read error. The chain employs TRBV5-1 and TRBJ1-6, with 8 bases lining up with TRBD1. V shed 5 bases, J shed 9 bases, and the junction held 7 bases outside the gene matches. The CDR3 spans 14 residues. Germline assignment: CDR1 SGHRS and CDR2 YFSETQ. CDR3: CASRADRDGSPLHL. DNA for the CDR3: TGCGCCAGCAGGGCGGACAGGGACGGTTCACCCCTCCACCTT.

The chain recombines TRBV7-9 with TRBJ1-1; D is ambiguous. V lost 4 bases, J lost 7 bases, and 7 bases lay in between. The CDR3 consists of 11 residues. CDR1 is SEHNR and CDR2 is FQNEAQ in the germline V gene (reference sequence). CDR3 nucleotides: TGTGCCAGCAGCTCCAGACTTGAAGCTTTCTTT. This codes for CASSSRLEAFF.

This sequence joins TRBV29-1 and TRBJ1-1; TRBD1 matches 8 bases. This CDR3 contains 14 residues. The V segment lost 8 bases and the J segment 4 bases; nucleotides outside the gene matches: 12. Germline assignment: CDR1 SQVTM and CDR2 ANQGSEA. This chain's CDR3 is CSPLRTGRGTEAFF. The CDR3, as DNA: TGCAGCCCGTTGAGGACAGGGAGGGGCACTGAAGCTTTCTTT. The variable domain in full, completed from reference TRBV29-1 and TRBJ1-1, reads SAVISQKPSRDICQRGTSLTIQCQVDSQVTMMFWYRQQPGQSLTLIATANQGSEATYESGFVIDKFPISRPNLTFSTLTVSNMSPEDSSIYLCSPLRTGRGTEAFFGQGTRLTVV.

Many counts were recorded for this clonotype. The chain uses TRBV6-1 and TRBJ2-1, with TRBD2 matching over 10 bases. Germline CDR1 MNHNS, CDR2 SASEGT. This CDR3 comprises 15 residues. V lost 6 bases to trimming and J lost 0 bases; unmatched junction nucleotides: 2. The CDR3, as DNA: TGTGCCAGCAGACTAGCGGGGTTCTCCTACAATGAGCAGTTCTTC. Its protein is CASRLAGFSYNEQFF.

The chain employs TRBV19 and TRBJ1-1; possible D gene TRBD1, 5 bases. The V gene lost 9 bases and the J gene lost 0 bases, with 14 bases spanning the gap. Germline V gene sequence: CDR1 LNHDA, CDR2 SQIVND (reference sequence). This CDR3 has 14 amino acids. CDR3 sequence: CASSLQGMNTEAFF. The CDR3 nucleotides are TGTGCCAGCAGCCTCCAGGGAATGAACACTGAAGCTTTCTTT. The full variable domain, completed using reference TRBV19 and TRBJ1-1, is DGGITQSPKYLFRKEGQNVTLSCEQNLNHDAMYWYRQDPGQGLRLIYYSQIVNDFQKGDIAEGYSVSREKKESFPLTVTSAQKNPTAFYLCASSLQGMNTEAFFGQGTRLTVV.

The table lists this clonotype with many counts. The chain links TRBV5-1 to TRBJ2-2; TRBD2 matches at 7 bases. V was clipped by 5 bases and J by 4 bases; unmatched bases: 5. CDR1 and CDR2 (germline): SGHRS, YFSETQ. The CDR3 totals 14 residues. DNA of the CDR3: TGCGCCAGCAGGTTTACGGGGGGCACCGGGGAGCTGTTTTTT. Its protein is CASRFTGGTGELFF.

The sample holds many counts of this clonotype. The rearrangement joins TRBV7-2 to TRBJ2-2; D remains ambiguous. This CDR3 contains 11 residues. Trimming stripped 2 bases from V and 6 bases from J, with 1 base between. In germline, CDR1 is SGHTA, CDR2 FQGNSA. This chain's CDR3 is CASSLSGELFF. CDR3 in DNA: TGTGCCAGCAGCTTATCCGGGGAGCTGTTTTTT.

At least ten counts were recorded for this clonotype. This sequence joins TRBV7-9 and TRBJ2-1, with 11 bases lining up with TRBD2. The germline CDR1 and CDR2 sequences are SEHNR and FQNEAQ (reference sequence). This CDR3 region has 15 residues. J gave up 3 bases and V 5 bases, and 3 bases lay outside the gene matches. CDR3 in DNA: TGTGCCAGCAGCCCAACTAGCGGGGGCTACAATGAGCAGTTCTTC. Translation gives CASSPTSGGYNEQFF.

This clonotype was counted a few times. This rearrangement joins TRBV5-5 to TRBJ1-1, with a tentative D call TRBD1 (6 bases). Germline lookup yields CDR1 SGHKS and CDR2 YYEKEE (reference sequence). V was cut by 5 bases and J by 4 bases, with 18 bases left in between. This CDR3 spans 15 amino acids. CDR3 loop: CASSPGGGGSTEAFF. CDR3 sequence (DNA): TGTGCCAGCAGTCCCGGGGGAGGGGGGAGCACTGAAGCTTTCTTT. The variable domain in full, with the rest retrieved from reference TRBV5-5 and TRBJ1-1, is DAGVTQSPTHLIKTRGQQVTLRCSPISGHKSVSWYQQVLGQGPQFIFQYYEKEERGRGNFPDRFSARQFPNYSSELNVNALLLGDSALYLCASSPGGGGSTEAFFGQGTRLTVV.

The table lists this clonotype with a count of one. This chain joins TRBV24-1 and TRBJ2-3; D perhaps matches TRBD2 (5 bases). Trimming cost V 6 bases and J 2 bases, with 11 bases left between them. This CDR3 spans 14 amino acids. Germline CDR1 reads KGHDR; CDR2 reads SFDVKD. DNA of the CDR3: TGTGCCACCAGTTTGAGCGGACCCACAGATACGCAGTATTTT. Translated: CATSLSGPTDTQYF.

In this sample, this clonotype turned up many times. DNA of the CDR3: TGCAGTGCTAGAATAGCGGGGGGGAGCGGGGAGCTGTTTTTT. This encodes CSARIAGGSGELFF. This chain links TRBV20-1 with TRBJ2-2; TRBD2 matches 11 bases. Germline CDR1 reads DFQATT; CDR2 reads SNEGSKA (reference sequence). This CDR3 spans 14 amino acids. V was pared by 2 bases and J by 7 bases, with 3 bases of the junction left unmatched.

The chain combines TRBV7-9 with TRBJ2-1, with TRBD2 matching 11 bases. The CDR3 length is 13 residues. V lost 9 bases, J lost 11 bases, and 9 bases stayed unmatched. The germline V gene encodes CDR1 SEHNR and CDR2 FQNEAQ (reference sequence). The CDR3 region is CASRGLAGGKQFF. Here the CDR3 DNA reads TGTGCCAGTAGAGGCCTAGCGGGGGGTAAGCAGTTCTTC.

This clonotype was picked up a small number of times. CDR3 loop: CASSLGQMNTEAFF. In nucleotides, the CDR3 is TGTGCCAGCAGCCTGGGACAGATGAACACTGAAGCTTTCTTT. The V and J genes are TRBV3-2 and TRBJ1-1; the listed D gene, TRBD1, was not tested against the DNA. TRBV3-2 is a pseudogene locus. This CDR3 spans 14 amino acids.

This clonotype occurred many times. The chain is built from TRBV11-2 and TRBJ1-1, with D uncertain. Germline V CDR1 and CDR2: SGHAT, FQNNGV. Trimming removed 5 bases at V and 0 bases at J, with 13 bases between. This CDR3 is built from 15 residues. The CDR3 coding sequence is TGTGCCAGCAGCGTCCCTCGGGGATTGAACACTGAAGCTTTCTTT. This sequence encodes CASSVPRGLNTEAFF.